This TCR beta chain appears in the sequencing data of a study of human T cells and chemical hapten exposure (dated by TCRdb to about 2021). Regarding the study in general: For sensitization, 2% DPC in acetone was applied to an approximately 2 cm by approximately 2 cm area of upper inner arm skin. Blood samples were taken from patients before sensitization (week 0) and then at 2, 6 and about 24 weeks after DPC sensitization. Libraries were pooled for sequencing, and per-sample TCR yields varied mainly because of small differences in library volumes within the pool. Twenty-nine alopecia patients gave blood for TCR sequencing at one to four time points (pre-sensitization, 2, 6 and 24 weeks). Patch testing was performed on the upper back with Finn chambers containing 0.01% DPC, and the patch tests were scored after 6 days according to International Contact Dermatitis Research Group standards. Peripheral blood TCR repertoire changes were tracked in vivo in alopecia patients during primary and secondary sensitization to the hapten diphenylcyclopropenone (DPC). The patient cohort, mostly female, included alopecia areata with under or over 50% scalp involvement, alopecia totalis and alopecia universalis. Throughout the study period of roughly five months, patients also received therapeutic DPC doses to the scalp every week.

The receptor library was made with RACE. Instrument used: NextSeq 500. During library preparation, unique molecular identifiers were attached to individual cDNA molecules so that TCRs could be counted in a quantitative, reproducible way. For every blood RNA sample, sequencing covered both the TCR alpha and TCR beta chains. Turning to the authors' computational methods: A median of approximately 96,000 TCRs per sample was observed, with a range of 23,224 to 690,600. V, J and CDR3 annotation of the TCR reads was performed with the Decombinator software suite. To make PS versus PT1 abundance plots, every sample was subsampled to the same number of TCRs (28,000). TCRs were defined as expanded if absent before sensitization and observed at least eight times at the 2-week time point. TCRdb reran the public reads through fastp at Q25 and MiXCR, keeping productive beta chains. When rows share a CDR3 protein, they turn into one entry using the most common DNA and genes. The V and J calls and clone size are TCRdb's, not the authors'. The sample data list about 380,000 distinct CDR3 sequences, and about 6.3% of these were observed just once. Together, the top ten hold less than 6.5% of the sample.

The time point label here, explained by the study, means: patch test 2, 6 weeks after DPC sensitization. Taken with the paper, the label for treatment or condition translates to: therapeutic diphenylcyclopropenone sensitization with weekly scalp DPC. At every patch-test visit, the blood draw took place before the patch test was put on. Patients were considered eligible if aged 18 to 70, diagnosed with alopecia and deemed suitable for DPC therapy, and patients were excluded if pregnant. Total RNA was extracted from unfractionated whole blood that had been collected in Tempus Blood RNA tubes. General findings and caveats noted by the study authors: All patients had alopecia, a presumed autoimmune disease, so their immune response might differ from that of healthy individuals. After repeated subsampling, changes were observed in the strength of the expansion versus patch-test correlation and in the threshold at which the correlation became significant. A positive correlation was found between the number of PT1 expanded TCRs and patch test score, with significance reached at thresholds 8, 16 and 32 but not 4. The number of TCRs above 1 in 1000 frequency did not change with DPC sensitization; there was no evidence of global repertoire structure alterations. Compared with pre-sensitization or healthy control sets, expanded TCRs formed significantly more large CDR3 similarity clusters, which is consistent with antigen-driven responses.

This clonotype was found many times. No antigen is known for it. Base qualities were left out, and no much larger clone turns up one base away. Sequences were derived from whole blood, sampled in connection with sensitization to the hapten diphenylcyclopropenone (DPC). The clonotype originates from a woman aged 18-35 years with alopecia areata. Some clones in this sample may be carry-over from other donors' samples.

CDR3 region: CASSLSGPHSPLHF. The base sequence is TGTGCCAGCAGTTTAAGCGGCCCACATTCACCCCTCCACTTT. The chain couples TRBV28 to TRBJ1-6, with an unclear D gene assignment. V is clipped by 2 bases and J by 8 bases, and the sequence between their germline boundaries is 10 bases long. As encoded in the germline V gene, CDR1 is MDHEN while CDR2 is SYDVKM. The CDR3 starts with the cysteine, ends with the phenylalanine, and has 14 residues. Only the CDR3 portion is preserved as DNA: 42 bases, with reading frame beginning at the first base.